Each of the 17 T cell receptor beta chains below was sequenced from the same sample in a study of T cells after posttransplantation cyclophosphamide. Busulfan-fludarabine conditioning, marrow transplant, and cyclophosphamide on days +3 and +4 were administered. Repertoires were generated with immunoSEQ multiplex PCR, while TCRdb's copy carries only in-frame clones and drops some. Of thousands of clones in the sample, around 80% were seen once. Sequenced material: PBMCs, taken after an allogeneic stem cell transplant with post-transplant cyclophosphamide. The receptors stem from a female patient in her forties or fifties who received an allogeneic stem cell transplant from a related donor, was CMV-positive, and had no GVHD. Some T cells may be supplied by the graft donor.

The gene calls are TRBV5-4 and TRBJ2-5; 9 nucleotides match TRBD2. The V gene end was trimmed by 0 bases and the J gene end by 2 bases; junction bases not matched to a gene: 5. Germline assignment: CDR1 SGHNT and CDR2 YYREEE (reference sequence). The CDR3 totals 16 residues. DNA for the CDR3: TGTGCCAGCAGCTTGGGTCTAGCGGGAATTCAAGAGACCCAGTACTTC. It encodes CASSLGLAGIQETQYF.

The V call is TRBV7-2, the J call TRBJ2-7, with TRBD2 matching over 8 bases. The CDR3 totals 14 residues. The trim removed 6 bases at V and 1 base at J, leaving 5 bases unmatched. Germline CDR1 SGHTA, CDR2 FQGNSA. The CDR3: CASSITSGSYEQYF. The DNA for the CDR3 is TGTGCCAGCAGTATTACTAGCGGATCCTACGAGCAGTACTTC.

This clone came up a few times. This rearrangement joins TRBV7-9 to TRBJ1-5; TRBD1 matches at 7 bases. Germline V gene lookup returns CDR1 SEHNR and CDR2 FQNEAQ (reference sequence). The CDR3 is 13 residues long. J was trimmed by 5 bases and V by 6 bases; bases with no gene match: 4. The CDR3 nucleotides read TGTGCCAGCAGGCCTCAGGGGGATCAGCCCCAGCATTTT. Amino acid sequence: CASRPQGDQPQHF.

The V call is TRBV2, the J call TRBJ2-7; 9 nucleotides agree with TRBD2. Germline V gene lookup returns CDR1 SNHLY and CDR2 FYNNEI. Unmatched junction bases numbered 4, after V lost 0 bases and J lost 4 bases. This CDR3 spans 15 amino acids. This chain's CDR3 is CASSEAAGGPYEQYF. Written as DNA, the CDR3 is TGTGCCAGCAGTGAAGCAGCGGGGGGCCCGTACGAGCAGTACTTC.

The V and J genes are TRBV4-2 and TRBJ2-3; 7 bases are a match to TRBD2. V shed 0 bases and J 3 bases; nucleotides not matched to a gene: 9. Per the germline V gene, CDR1 is LGHNA and CDR2 is YNFKEQ. This CDR3 is 17 amino acids long. The DNA for the CDR3 is TGTGCCAGCAGCCAAGACCCCAGCGATAGCGGGACAGATACGCAGTATTTT. Its translation: CASSQDPSDSGTDTQYF.

The chain combines TRBV27 with TRBJ2-7, with D hard to call. Germline V lookup: CDR1 MNHEY, CDR2 SMNVEV (reference sequence). The CDR3 contains 16 residues. V was clipped by 0 bases and J by 3 bases, with 15 bases between them. The CDR3 DNA reads as TGTGCCAGCAGTTTATCGTTGAGACATCCCATCTACGAGCAGTACTTC. Protein product: CASSLSLRHPIYEQYF.

V gene TRBV5-1 combines with J gene TRBJ2-3, with TRBD2 matching 10 bases. The CDR3 is 19 amino acids. V dropped 0 bases and J dropped 2; count of bases not matched to a gene: 12. Germline V lookup: CDR1 SGHRS, CDR2 YFSETQ. CDR3 in amino acids: CASSLGGSGLASSTDTQYF. The CDR3 nucleotides are TGCGCCAGCAGCTTGGGGGGGTCGGGACTAGCGAGTTCCACAGATACGCAGTATTTT.

The chain has TRBV19 and TRBJ1-3, with D uncertain. The CDR3 loop spans 14 amino acids. V lost 3 bases to trimming and J lost 0 bases, with 6 bases between them. CDR1 is LNHDA and CDR2 is SQIVND in the germline V gene (reference sequence). CDR3 residues: CASSIPNSGNTIYF. CDR3 bases: TGTGCCAGTAGTATCCCAAACTCTGGAAACACCATATATTTT.

As DNA, the CDR3 is TGTGCCAGCAGCTTGGAACTAGCGGGGGACACCGGGGAGCTGTTTTTT. This translates into CASSLELAGDTGELFF. This rearrangement joins TRBV7-9 to TRBJ2-2; 11 nucleotides agree with TRBD2. The CDR3 runs to 16 residues. The V gene end was trimmed by 3 bases and the J gene end by 3 bases; junction bases not matched to a gene: 3. Germline values: CDR1 SEHNR, CDR2 FQNEAQ (reference sequence).

The gene calls are TRBV9 and TRBJ1-2; D unresolved. V lost 0 bases, J lost 0 bases, and 9 bases lay in between. The CDR3 has 15 amino acids. Germline V lookup: CDR1 SGDLS, CDR2 YYNGEE. The CDR3 is CASSVVGGANYGYTF. As DNA, the CDR3 is TGTGCCAGCAGCGTAGTGGGAGGAGCTAACTATGGCTACACCTTC.

V usage is TRBV10-1 and J usage is TRBJ2-7; a possible D gene is TRBD1 (6 bases). The CDR3 totals 14 residues. V was trimmed by 5 bases and J by 2 bases, leaving 13 bases between them. From germline, CDR1 is WNHNN and CDR2 SYGVQD (reference sequence). The CDR3 nucleotides read TGCGCCAGCAGTCAAGGGACAACCCCCTACGAGCAGTACTTC. Protein: CASSQGTTPYEQYF.

The chain joins TRBV9 to TRBJ2-2; D is ambiguous. Per germline, CDR1 SGDLS and CDR2 YYNGEE. CDR3 size: 12 residues. V gave up 4 bases and J gave up 5 bases, with 6 bases separating them. The CDR3, as DNA: TGTGCCAGCAGCCCCATGACCGGGGAGCTGTTTTTT. This codes for CASSPMTGELFF.

This clone was detected only a few times. This sequence joins TRBV19 and TRBJ2-1; tentative D call: TRBD2 (5 bases). Germline loops: CDR1 LNHDA, CDR2 SQIVND (reference sequence). The CDR3 is 14 amino acids. V lost 5 bases and J lost 6, with 14 bases in between. The CDR3 sequence is CASSLSVVGNEQFF. The DNA for the CDR3 is TGTGCCAGTAGTCTTAGCGTAGTGGGCAATGAGCAGTTCTTC.

By share of the sample, this clone is medium-sized. The chain uses TRBV2 and TRBJ1-1, with D tentatively TRBD1 (5 bases). V gave up 6 bases and J gave up 11 bases, with 19 bases separating them. CDR1 and CDR2 (germline): SNHLY, FYNNEI. This CDR3 spans 13 amino acids. The CDR3 sequence: CASRLGSGLGAFF. As DNA, the CDR3 is TGTGCCAGCAGGCTGGGGTCAGGGCTCGGGGCTTTCTTT. Based on the CDR3 plus reference TRBV2 and TRBJ1-1, the full variable domain is EPEVTQTPSHQVTQMGQEVILRCVPISNHLYFYWYRQILGQKVEFLVSFYNNEISEKSEIFDDQFSVERPDGSNFTLKIRSTKLEDSAMYFCASRLGSGLGAFFGQGTRLTVV.

The gene calls are TRBV2 and TRBJ2-1; 7 bases line up with TRBD1. The CDR3 is 14 residues long. Germline trimming cut 4 bases from V and 7 bases from J; bases unmatched to any gene: 7. CDR1 is SNHLY, CDR2 FYNNEI, per germline. The CDR3 loop is CASSGQGLGNEQFF. The CDR3 DNA reads as TGTGCCAGCAGTGGACAGGGTCTAGGGAATGAGCAGTTCTTC.

The chain carries TRBV30 and TRBJ1-4; D possibly corresponds to TRBD1 (6 bases). Trimming cost V 7 bases and J 7 bases, with 13 bases left between them. Germline-derived CDR1 and CDR2 are GTSNPN and SVGIG (reference sequence). The CDR3 runs to 12 residues. The CDR3 loop reads CASRGGLEKLFF. DNA of the CDR3: TGTGCCTCCCGGGGGGGGCTTGAAAAACTGTTTTTT.

CDR3 in amino acids: CTSSLGTSGPCTDTQYF. CDR3 nucleotide sequence: TGCACCAGCAGCCTGGGGACTAGCGGGCCGTGCACAGATACGCAGTATTTT. The chain employs TRBV1 and TRBJ2-3; no DNA check was done on the table's D call, TRBD2. TRBV1 is classified as a pseudogene. The CDR3 length is 17 residues.